In this sample, the clone carrying this T cell receptor beta chain turned up a few times. The data were obtained in a study of blood T cell repertoires in COVID-19. About the study: Specimens from acute and convalescent COVID-19 originated in the United States, Italy and Spain. From T cells, B-cell-depleted T cells, or PBMCs came the material, which was cDNA or gDNA.

Source study methods: Reference gene primer amplification yielded estimated nucleated cell counts. TCRdb's copy holds only in-frame clones and misses some; the assay was immunoSEQ multiplex PCR. V and J calls plus clone size are reproduced from that table; the DNA served to infer D and trimming. The sample lists a few hundred thousand clones; 89% were seen once. V dropped 9 bases and J dropped 2; count of bases not matched to a gene: 8. Germline V CDR1 and CDR2: SNHLY, FYNNEI. The CDR3 is made up of 15 amino acids. This receptor was taken from a man aged 50-59 years with acute or convalescent COVID-19. The specimen was peripheral blood. The chain joins TRBV2 to TRBJ2-7, with 12 positions matching TRBD2. The CDR3 reads CASSMTSGGAYEQYF. CDR3 nucleotides: TGTGCCAGTTCGATGACTAGCGGGGGCGCCTACGAGCAGTACTTC.